This TCR beta chain was documented in a study of cytomegalovirus exposure and HLA in healthy donors. This clone has only a few counts. PCR was performed using 60 Vbeta and 13 Jbeta primers. The repertoire was sequenced with immunoSEQ multiplex PCR; TCRdb's copy has only in-frame clones and lacks some. The sample has around 200,000 clones, 70% seen once; the top ten hold about 3%. This receptor was identified in a man aged 40-49 years in good health and CMV-seropositive. The sample comprised PBMCs.

This CDR3 is CASSGEGRAVPYNEQFF. CDR3 DNA sequence: TGTGCCAGCAGTGGGGAGGGGAGGGCAGTCCCTTACAATGAGCAGTTCTTC. The chain uses TRBV6-1 and TRBJ2-1; 7 nucleotides match TRBD2. V lost 4 bases to trimming and J lost 4 bases; unmatched junction nucleotides: 13. This CDR3 spans 17 amino acids. Germline V gene lookup returns CDR1 MNHNS and CDR2 SASEGT.